This TCR beta chain came from a study of T-cell memory formation after mild COVID-19. The V gene lost 5 bases and the J gene lost 3 bases, with 21 bases spanning the gap. Germline CDR1 and CDR2: SGHKS and YYEKEE (reference sequence). This CDR3 has 16 residues. This clonotype was seen only a few times. cDNA libraries for TCR alpha and TCR beta, carrying sample barcodes and UMIs, came from 5'RACE with constant-segment primers. From the 5' RACE reads, TCRdb called clonotypes with MiXCR, one entry per CDR3 protein. The data show around 320,000 distinct CDR3 sequences, around 27% seen once. Source material: PBMCs or a T cell subset sorted from them (not recorded which). This TCR derives from an adult woman who had mild COVID-19 (a few samples of this study predate the infection). Cell type and time point are not known. The V and J genes are TRBV5-5 and TRBJ2-7, with D possibly matching TRBD2 (6 bases). For the CDR3, the DNA is TGTGCCAGCAGTCTCATGGCTCGGGACTCGATCTACGAGCAGTACTTC. Protein product: CASSLMARDSIYEQYF.